This T cell receptor (beta chain) appears in the sequencing data of a study of sequential checkpoint blockade in melanoma. On the study more broadly: Both treatment sequences were followed by maintenance nivolumab.

The method was immunoSEQ multiplex PCR; TCRdb's version includes in-frame clones alone and lacks a portion of them. Among about 27,000 clones, around 77% were seen once, and the ten largest hold roughly 13%. The CDR3 loop spans 14 amino acids. Germline CDR1 and CDR2: MGHRA and YSYEKL. The V end lost 0 bases, the J end lost 4 bases, and 10 bases lay between the germline ends. Documented treatment: randomized to nivolumab then ipilimumab (arm A) or the reverse (arm B). No patient had prior DNA-damaging chemotherapy. Sorted cells were live CD3+CD8+, lacking CD19 and CD56, from PBMCs. This clone is medium-sized within its sample.

V and J are TRBV4-1 and TRBJ2-7, with a weak D call TRBD1 (5 bases). Here the sequenced sample was CD8+ T cells sorted from blood (inferred from file names), taken from a patient given nivolumab and ipilimumab in sequence. The sequence was obtained from a human donor with melanoma. The CDR3 protein is CASSQEQERYEQYF. The CDR3 nucleotides read TGCGCCAGCAGCCAAGAACAGGAAAGATACGAGCAGTACTTC.